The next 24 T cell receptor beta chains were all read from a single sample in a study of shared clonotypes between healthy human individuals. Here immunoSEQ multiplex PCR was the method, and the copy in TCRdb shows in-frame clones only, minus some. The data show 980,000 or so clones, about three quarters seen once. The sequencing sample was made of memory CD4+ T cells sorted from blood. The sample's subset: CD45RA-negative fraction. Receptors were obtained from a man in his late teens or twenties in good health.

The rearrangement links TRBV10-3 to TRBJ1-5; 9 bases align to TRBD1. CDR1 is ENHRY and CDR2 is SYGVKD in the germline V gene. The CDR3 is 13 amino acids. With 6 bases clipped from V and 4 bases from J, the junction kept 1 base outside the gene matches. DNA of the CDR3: TGTGCCATCAGAGGGACAGGGAATCAGCCCCAGCATTTT. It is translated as CAIRGTGNQPQHF.

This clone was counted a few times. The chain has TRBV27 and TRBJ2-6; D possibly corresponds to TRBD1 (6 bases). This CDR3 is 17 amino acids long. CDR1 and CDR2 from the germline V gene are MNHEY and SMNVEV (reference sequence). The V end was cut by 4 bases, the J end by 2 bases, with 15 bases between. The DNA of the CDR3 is TGTGCCAGCAGTTATCGCCTAACAGGGACTGGGGCCAACGTCCTGACTTTC. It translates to CASSYRLTGTGANVLTF.

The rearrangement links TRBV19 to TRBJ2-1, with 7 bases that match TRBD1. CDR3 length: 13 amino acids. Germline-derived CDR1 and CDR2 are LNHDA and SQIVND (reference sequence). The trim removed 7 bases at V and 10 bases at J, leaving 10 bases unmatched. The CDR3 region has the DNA TGTGCCAGTAATCGACAGGGTCCCGGGGAGCAGTTCTTC. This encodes CASNRQGPGEQFF.

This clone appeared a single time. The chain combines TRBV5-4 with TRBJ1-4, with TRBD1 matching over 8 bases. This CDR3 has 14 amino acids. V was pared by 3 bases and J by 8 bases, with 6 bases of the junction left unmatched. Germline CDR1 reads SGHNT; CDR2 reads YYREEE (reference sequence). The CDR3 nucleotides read TGTGCCAGCAGCTCCCCGGACAGGGACGAAAAACTGTTTTTT. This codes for CASSSPDRDEKLFF.

The CDR3 here is CASSLKGAGSYEQYF. The CDR3, as DNA: TGTGCCAGCAGCTTGAAAGGAGCGGGGTCCTACGAGCAGTACTTC. This chain uses TRBV5-5 with TRBJ2-7; 7 bases map to TRBD2. With V trimmed by 1 base and J by 1 base, 5 bases remained unmatched. This CDR3 has 15 amino acids. Germline V gene sequence: CDR1 SGHKS, CDR2 YYEKEE (reference sequence). The entire variable domain, with the rest obtained from reference TRBV5-5 and TRBJ2-7, is as follows: DAGVTQSPTHLIKTRGQQVTLRCSPISGHKSVSWYQQVLGQGPQFIFQYYEKEERGRGNFPDRFSARQFPNYSSELNVNALLLGDSALYLCASSLKGAGSYEQYFGPGTRLTVT.

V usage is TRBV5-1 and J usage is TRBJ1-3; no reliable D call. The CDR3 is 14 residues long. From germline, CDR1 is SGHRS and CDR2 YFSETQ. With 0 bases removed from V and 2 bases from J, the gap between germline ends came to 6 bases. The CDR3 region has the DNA TGCGCCAGCAGCTTGGGGCGGGCTGGAAACACCATATATTTT. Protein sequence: CASSLGRAGNTIYF.

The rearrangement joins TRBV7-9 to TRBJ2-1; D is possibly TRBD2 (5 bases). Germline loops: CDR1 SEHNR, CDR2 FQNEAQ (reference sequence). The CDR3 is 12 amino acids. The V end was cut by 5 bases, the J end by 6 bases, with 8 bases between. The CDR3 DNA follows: TGTGCCAGCAGCCGAGGGATCAATGAGCAGTTCTTC. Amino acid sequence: CASSRGINEQFF.

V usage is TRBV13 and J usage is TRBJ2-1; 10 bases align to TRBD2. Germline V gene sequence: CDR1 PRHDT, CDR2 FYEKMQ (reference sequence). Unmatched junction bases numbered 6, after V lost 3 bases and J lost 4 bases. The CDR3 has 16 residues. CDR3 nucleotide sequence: TGTGCCAGCAGCTTCCAGCGGGGGGGCCATTACAATGAGCAGTTCTTC. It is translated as CASSFQRGGHYNEQFF.

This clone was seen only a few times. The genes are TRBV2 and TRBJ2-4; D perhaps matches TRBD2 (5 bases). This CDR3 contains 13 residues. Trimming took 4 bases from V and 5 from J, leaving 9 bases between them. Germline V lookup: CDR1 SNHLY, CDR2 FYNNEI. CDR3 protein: CASSGSGENIQYF. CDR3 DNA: TGTGCCAGCAGTGGGTCCGGGGAAAACATTCAGTACTTC.

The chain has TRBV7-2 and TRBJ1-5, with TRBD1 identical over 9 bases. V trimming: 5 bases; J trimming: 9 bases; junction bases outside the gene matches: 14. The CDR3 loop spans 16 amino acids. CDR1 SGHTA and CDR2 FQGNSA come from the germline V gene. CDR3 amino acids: CASSTRDRAPEGPQHF. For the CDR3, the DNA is TGTGCCAGCAGCACCCGGGACAGGGCCCCCGAGGGGCCCCAGCATTTT. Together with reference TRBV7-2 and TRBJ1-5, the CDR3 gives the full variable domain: GAGVSQSPSNKVTEKGKDVELRCDPISGHTALYWYRQSLGQGLEFLIYFQGNSAPDKSGLPSDRFSAERTGGSVSTLTIQRTQQEDSAVYLCASSTRDRAPEGPQHFGDGTRLSIL.

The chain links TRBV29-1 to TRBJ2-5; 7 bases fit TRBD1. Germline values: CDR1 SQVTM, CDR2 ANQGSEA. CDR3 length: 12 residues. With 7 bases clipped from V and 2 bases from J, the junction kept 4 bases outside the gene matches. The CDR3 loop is CSGKQGQETQYF. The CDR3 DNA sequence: TGCAGCGGTAAACAGGGGCAAGAGACCCAGTACTTC.

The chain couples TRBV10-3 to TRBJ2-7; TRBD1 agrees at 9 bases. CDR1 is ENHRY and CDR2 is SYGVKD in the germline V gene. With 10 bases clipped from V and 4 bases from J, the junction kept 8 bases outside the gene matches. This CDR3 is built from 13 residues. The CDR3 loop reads CANQQGASYEQYF. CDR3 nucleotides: TGTGCCAACCAACAGGGGGCGAGTTACGAGCAGTACTTC.

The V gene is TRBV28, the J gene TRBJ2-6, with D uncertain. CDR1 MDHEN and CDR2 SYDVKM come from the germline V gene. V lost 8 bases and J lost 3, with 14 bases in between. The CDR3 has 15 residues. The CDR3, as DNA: TGTGCCAGCCAGGCCTCTCTTCTTGGGGCCAACGTCCTGACTTTC. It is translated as CASQASLLGANVLTF.

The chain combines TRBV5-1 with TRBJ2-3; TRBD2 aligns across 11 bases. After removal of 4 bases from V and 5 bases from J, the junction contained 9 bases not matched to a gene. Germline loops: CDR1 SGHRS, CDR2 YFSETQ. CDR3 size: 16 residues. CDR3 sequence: CASSPGTSGVLDTQYF. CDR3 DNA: TGCGCCAGCAGCCCTGGGACTAGCGGAGTGTTAGATACGCAGTATTTT.

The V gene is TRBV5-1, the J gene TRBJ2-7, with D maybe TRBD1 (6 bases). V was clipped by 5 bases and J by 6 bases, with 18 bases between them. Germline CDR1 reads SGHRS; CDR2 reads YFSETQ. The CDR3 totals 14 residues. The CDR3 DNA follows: TGCGCCAGCAGACCCCGGACAGATCCGGGCGAGCAGTACTTC. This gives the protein CASRPRTDPGEQYF.

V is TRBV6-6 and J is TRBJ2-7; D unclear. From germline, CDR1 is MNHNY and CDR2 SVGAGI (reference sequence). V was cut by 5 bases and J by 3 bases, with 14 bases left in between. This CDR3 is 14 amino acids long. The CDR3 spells CASSVDDGNYEQYF. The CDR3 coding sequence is TGTGCCAGCAGTGTGGACGACGGTAACTACGAGCAGTACTTC.

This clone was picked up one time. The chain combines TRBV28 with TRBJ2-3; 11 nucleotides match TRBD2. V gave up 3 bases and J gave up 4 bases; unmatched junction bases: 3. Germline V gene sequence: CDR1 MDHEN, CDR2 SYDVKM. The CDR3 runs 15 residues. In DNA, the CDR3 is TGTGCCAGCAGTTTCGAACTAGCGGGAGCAGATACGCAGTATTTT. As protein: CASSFELAGADTQYF. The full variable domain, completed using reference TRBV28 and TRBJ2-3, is DVKVTQSSRYLVKRTGEKVFLECVQDMDHENMFWYRQDPGLGLRLIYFSYDVKMKEKGDIPEGYSVSREKKERFSLILESASTNQTSMYLCASSFELAGADTQYFGPGTRLTVL.

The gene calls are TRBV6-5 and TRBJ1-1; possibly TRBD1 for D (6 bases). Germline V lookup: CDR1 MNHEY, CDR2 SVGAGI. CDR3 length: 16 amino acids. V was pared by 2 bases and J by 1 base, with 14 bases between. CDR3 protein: CASSYGYGQKNTEAFF. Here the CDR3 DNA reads TGTGCCAGCAGTTACGGCTACGGACAGAAGAACACTGAAGCTTTCTTT.

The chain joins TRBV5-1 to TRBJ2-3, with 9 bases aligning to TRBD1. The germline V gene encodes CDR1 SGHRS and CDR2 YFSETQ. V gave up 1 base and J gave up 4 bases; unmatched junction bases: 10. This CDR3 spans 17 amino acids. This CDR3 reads CASSLSSGTGYADTQYF. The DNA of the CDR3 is TGCGCCAGCAGCTTGTCCTCCGGGACAGGGTACGCAGATACGCAGTATTTT. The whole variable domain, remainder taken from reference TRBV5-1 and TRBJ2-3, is KAGVTQTPRYLIKTRGQQVTLSCSPISGHRSVSWYQQTPGQGLQFLFEYFSETQRNKGNFPGRFSGRQFSNSRSEMNVSTLELGDSALYLCASSLSSGTGYADTQYFGPGTRLTVL.

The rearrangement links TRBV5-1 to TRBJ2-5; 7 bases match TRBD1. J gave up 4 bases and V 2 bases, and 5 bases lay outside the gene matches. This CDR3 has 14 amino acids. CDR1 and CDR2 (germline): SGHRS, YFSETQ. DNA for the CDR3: TGCGCCAGCAGCTTTGGGACAGTAGGAGAGACCCAGTACTTC. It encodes CASSFGTVGETQYF.

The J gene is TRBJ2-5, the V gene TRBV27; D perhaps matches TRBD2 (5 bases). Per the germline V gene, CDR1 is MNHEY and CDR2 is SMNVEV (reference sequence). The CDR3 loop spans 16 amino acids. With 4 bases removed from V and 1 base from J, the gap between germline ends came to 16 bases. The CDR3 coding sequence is TGTGCCAGCAGTTCCCCCTCCCGTGAGGGCCAAGAGACCCAGTACTTC. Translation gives CASSSPSREGQETQYF.

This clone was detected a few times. CDR3 in amino acids: CASSAPLYDRSRQFF. As DNA, the CDR3 is TGTGCCAGTAGTGCCCCCCTCTACGACCGCTCTCGGCAGTTCTTC. This sequence joins TRBV19 and TRBJ2-1; D is unresolved. The germline V and J ends were trimmed by 5 bases and 12 bases, with 23 bases remaining between them. The CDR3 extends over 15 amino acids. CDR1 is LNHDA, CDR2 SQIVND, per germline (reference sequence).

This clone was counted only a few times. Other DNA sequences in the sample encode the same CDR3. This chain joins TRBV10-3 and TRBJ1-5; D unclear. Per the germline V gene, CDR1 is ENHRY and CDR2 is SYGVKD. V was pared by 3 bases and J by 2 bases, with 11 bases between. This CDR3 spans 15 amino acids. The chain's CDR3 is CAISESGGGNQPQHF. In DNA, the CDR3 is TGTGCCATCAGTGAATCGGGTGGTGGCAATCAGCCCCAGCATTTT.

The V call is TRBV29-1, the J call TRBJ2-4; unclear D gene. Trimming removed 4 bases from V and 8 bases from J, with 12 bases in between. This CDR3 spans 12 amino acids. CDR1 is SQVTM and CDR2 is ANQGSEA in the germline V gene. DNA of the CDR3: TGCAGCGTTGTCCTACTTACGGACATTCAGTACTTC. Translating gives CSVVLLTDIQYF.